This T cell receptor beta chain is drawn from a study of regulatory T cells in long-lasting Graves disease. Study-wide findings and caveats: Limited samples may have lowered accuracy.

CDR3 length: 15 amino acids. Germline CDR1 is SGDLS and CDR2 is YYNGEE. V was clipped by 0 bases and J by 5 bases; unmatched bases: 7. As to time point: newly diagnosed GD, antithyroid drugs for less than 3 months. Generation of the TCR library employed RNA extracted from PBMCs. As a group, patients came from one endocrinology department in Xi'an, China. This clonotype has a handful of counts. Its antigen is as yet unknown. Both iRepertoire HTBI primers and Arm-PCR of CDR3 regions were used to build the TCR beta libraries. TCRdb re-derived calls from the multiplex PCR reads in MiXCR, one entry per CDR3 protein. Here the sample spans hundreds of thousands of distinct CDR3 sequences, approximately 15% being singletons. These data are also associated with another study on T cells in Graves' hyperthyroidism and ophthalmopathy. That publication notes: A 13 V-J model separated ophthalmopathy from stable hyperthyroidism.

The rearrangement links TRBV9 to TRBJ2-5; 7 positions agree with TRBD2. Source: peripheral blood mononuclear cells (PBMCs), taken at new diagnosis, from a patient treated with antithyroid drugs. The sequence was obtained from a woman aged 25 to 45 with Graves disease. CDR3 nucleotides: TGTGCCAGCAGCGTAGTGGGACTACCCAGGGAGACCCAGTACTTC. This encodes CASSVVGLPRETQYF.